This TCR beta chain emerged from a study of PD-1 blockade in classical Hodgkin lymphoma. Study results and limitations: Partial responders and progressors had significantly lower baseline TCR diversity.

Every patient was affected by relapse after autologous stem cell transplantation, while exposure to brentuximab vedotin was not uniform. This clone was seen more than once but under ten times. What it binds is not known. TCRdb keeps only in-frame clones here, not all; method: immunoSEQ multiplex PCR. The repertoire holds approximately 15,000 clones, with around 84% as singletons. This clonotype was obtained from a human donor with classical Hodgkin lymphoma. This specimen consisted of peripheral blood mononuclear cells (PBMCs), obtained at baseline.

The CDR3 here is CASGSLNYGYTF. The CDR3 DNA is TGTGCCAGCGGGAGTTTAAACTATGGCTACACCTTC. The genes are TRBV14 and TRBJ1-2, with D unclear. V was clipped by 8 bases and J by 2 bases, with 9 bases between them. The CDR3 extends over 12 amino acids. Germline V gives CDR1 SGHDN, CDR2 FVKESK.